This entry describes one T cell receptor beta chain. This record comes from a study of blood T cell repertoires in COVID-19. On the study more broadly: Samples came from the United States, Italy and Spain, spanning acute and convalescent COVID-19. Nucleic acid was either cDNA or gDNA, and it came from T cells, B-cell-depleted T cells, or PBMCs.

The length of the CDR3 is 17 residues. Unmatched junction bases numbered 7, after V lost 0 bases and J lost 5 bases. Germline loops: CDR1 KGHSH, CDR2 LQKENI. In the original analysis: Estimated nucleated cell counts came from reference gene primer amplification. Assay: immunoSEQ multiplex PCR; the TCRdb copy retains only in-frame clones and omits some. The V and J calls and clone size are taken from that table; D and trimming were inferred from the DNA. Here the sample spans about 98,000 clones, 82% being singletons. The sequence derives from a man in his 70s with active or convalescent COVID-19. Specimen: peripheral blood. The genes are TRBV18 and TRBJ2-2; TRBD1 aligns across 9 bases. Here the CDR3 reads CASSPPRQGDDTGELFF. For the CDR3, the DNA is TGTGCCAGCTCACCACCCCGACAGGGGGACGATACCGGGGAGCTGTTTTTT. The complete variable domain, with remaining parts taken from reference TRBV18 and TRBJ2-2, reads NAGVMQNPRHLVRRRGQEARLRCSPMKGHSHVYWYRQLPEEGLKFMVYLQKENIIDESGMPKERFSAEFPKEGPSILRIQQVVRGDSAAYFCASSPPRQGDDTGELFFGEGSRLTVL.